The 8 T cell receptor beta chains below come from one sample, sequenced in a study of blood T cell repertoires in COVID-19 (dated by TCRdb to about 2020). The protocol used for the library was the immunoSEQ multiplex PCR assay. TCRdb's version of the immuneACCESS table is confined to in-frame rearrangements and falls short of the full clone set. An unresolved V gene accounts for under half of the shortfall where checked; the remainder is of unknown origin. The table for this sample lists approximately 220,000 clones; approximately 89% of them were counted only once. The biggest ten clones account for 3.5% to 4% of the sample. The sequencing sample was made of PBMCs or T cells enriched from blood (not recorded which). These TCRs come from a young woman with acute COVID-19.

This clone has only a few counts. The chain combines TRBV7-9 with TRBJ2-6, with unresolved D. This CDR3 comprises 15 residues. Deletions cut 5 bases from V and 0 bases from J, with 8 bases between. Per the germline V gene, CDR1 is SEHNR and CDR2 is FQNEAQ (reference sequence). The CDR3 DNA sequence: TGTGCCAGCAGCCAACAGAGCTCTGGGGCCAACGTCCTGACTTTC. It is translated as CASSQQSSGANVLTF.

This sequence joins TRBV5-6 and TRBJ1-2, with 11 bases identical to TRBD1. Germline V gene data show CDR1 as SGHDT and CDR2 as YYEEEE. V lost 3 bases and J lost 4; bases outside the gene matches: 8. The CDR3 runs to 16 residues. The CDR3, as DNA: TGTGCCAGCAGCTGGGAACCGGGACAGGGGGGCTATGGCTACACCTTC. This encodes CASSWEPGQGGYGYTF.

The CDR3 sequence is CASSNGRQGSTGELFF. For the CDR3, the DNA is TGCGCCAGCAGCAACGGACGGCAGGGCTCCACCGGGGAGCTGTTTTTT. The chain couples TRBV5-1 to TRBJ2-2, with D possibly TRBD1 on 5 matching bases. The V gene's germline CDR1 is SGHRS and CDR2 YFSETQ. The CDR3 contains 16 residues. V was clipped by 4 bases and J by 4 bases, with 17 bases between them.

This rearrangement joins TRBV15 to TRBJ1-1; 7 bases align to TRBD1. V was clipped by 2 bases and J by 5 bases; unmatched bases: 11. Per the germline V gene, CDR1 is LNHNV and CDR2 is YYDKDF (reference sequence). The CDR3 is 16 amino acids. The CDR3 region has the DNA TGTGCCACCAGCAGACCGGGGGACAGCCCCCGAACTGAAGCTTTCTTT. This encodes CATSRPGDSPRTEAFF.

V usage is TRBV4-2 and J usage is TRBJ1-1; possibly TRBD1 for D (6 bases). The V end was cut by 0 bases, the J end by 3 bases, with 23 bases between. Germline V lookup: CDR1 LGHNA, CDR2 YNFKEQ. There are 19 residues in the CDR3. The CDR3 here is CASSQEGGAGPGRYTEAFF. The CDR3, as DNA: TGTGCCAGCAGCCAAGAAGGGGGGGCCGGGCCAGGTCGTTACACTGAAGCTTTCTTT.

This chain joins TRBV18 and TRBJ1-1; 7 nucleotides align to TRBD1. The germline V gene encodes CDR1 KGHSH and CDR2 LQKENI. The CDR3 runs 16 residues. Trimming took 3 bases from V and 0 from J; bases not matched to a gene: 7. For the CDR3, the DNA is TGTGCCAGCTCACCGGAGACAGGGAGATTGAACACTGAAGCTTTCTTT. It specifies CASSPETGRLNTEAFF.

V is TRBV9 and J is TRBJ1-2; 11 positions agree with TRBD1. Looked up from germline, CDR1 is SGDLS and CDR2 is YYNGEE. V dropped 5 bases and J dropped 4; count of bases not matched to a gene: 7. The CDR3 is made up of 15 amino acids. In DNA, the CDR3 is TGTGCCAGCAGTTCAACCGGGACAGGGGGCTATGGCTACACCTTC. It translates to CASSSTGTGGYGYTF.

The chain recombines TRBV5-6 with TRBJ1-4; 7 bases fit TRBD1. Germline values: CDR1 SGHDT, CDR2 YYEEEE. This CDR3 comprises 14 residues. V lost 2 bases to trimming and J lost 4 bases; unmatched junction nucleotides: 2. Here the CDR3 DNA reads TGTGCCAGCAGCTTAGGACAGGTTAATGAAAAACTGTTTTTT. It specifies CASSLGQVNEKLFF. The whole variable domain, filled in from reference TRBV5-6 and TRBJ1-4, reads DAGVTQSPTHLIKTRGQQVTLRCSPKSGHDTVSWYQQALGQGPQFIFQYYEEEERQRGNFPDRFSGHQFPNYSSELNVNALLLGDSALYLCASSLGQVNEKLFFGSGTQLSVL.